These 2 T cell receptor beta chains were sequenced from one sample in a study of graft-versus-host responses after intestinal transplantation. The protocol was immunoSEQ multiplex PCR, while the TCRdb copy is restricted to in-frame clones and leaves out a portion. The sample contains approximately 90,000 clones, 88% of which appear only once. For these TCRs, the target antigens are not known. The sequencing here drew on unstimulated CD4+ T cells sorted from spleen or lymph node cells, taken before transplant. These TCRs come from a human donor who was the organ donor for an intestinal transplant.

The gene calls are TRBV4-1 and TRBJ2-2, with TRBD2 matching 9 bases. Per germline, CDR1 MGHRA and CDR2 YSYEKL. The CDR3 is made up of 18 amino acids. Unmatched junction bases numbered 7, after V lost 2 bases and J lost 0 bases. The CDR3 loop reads CASSQTKVAGANTGELFF. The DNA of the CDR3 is TGCGCCAGCAGCCAAACTAAGGTAGCGGGGGCGAACACCGGGGAGCTGTTTTTT.

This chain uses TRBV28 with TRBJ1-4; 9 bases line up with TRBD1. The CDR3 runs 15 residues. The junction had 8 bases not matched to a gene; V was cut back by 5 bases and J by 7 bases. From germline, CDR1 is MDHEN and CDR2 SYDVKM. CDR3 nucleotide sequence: TGTGCCAGCAGTAAGACAGGGGGGTTGCGTGAAAAACTGTTTTTT. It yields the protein CASSKTGGLREKLFF.